This note documents a single T cell receptor (beta chain) sequence. Its antigen is not identified. CDR3 length: 17 residues. V lost 3 bases and J lost 0, with 17 bases in between. Germline lookup yields CDR1 SGHVS and CDR2 FQNEAQ. Naive CD8 populations comprised CD45RO-negative cells positively selected for CCR7, excluding terminally differentiated effector memory CD45RA+ cells. The healthy adult donors were HIV-negative and reported no recent acute infections or vaccinations. Here immunoSEQ multiplex PCR was the method, and the copy in TCRdb shows in-frame clones only, minus some. The sample has approximately 2,200,000 clones, 85% to 95% seen once. The data stem from a study of shared clonotypes between healthy human individuals. Study findings and constraints: Between a handful of donors, naive CD4 clonotypes were shared at a level of approximately 5%.

This clonotype was obtained from a man aged 18 to 35 in good health. Some clones in this sample may be carry-over from other donors' samples. The sequenced material came from naive CD8+ T cells from PBMCs. V gene TRBV7-8 combines with J gene TRBJ1-1; D might be TRBD1 (5 bases). The chain's CDR3 is CASSFMGRVAVNTEAFF. As DNA, the CDR3 is TGTGCCAGCAGCTTCATGGGGCGCGTGGCCGTGAACACTGAAGCTTTCTTT. The whole variable domain, filled in from reference TRBV7-8 and TRBJ1-1, reads GAGVSQSPRYKVAKRGQDVALRCDPISGHVSLFWYQQALGQGPEFLTYFQNEAQLDKSGLPSDRFFAERPEGSVSTLKIQRTQQEDSAVYLCASSFMGRVAVNTEAFFGQGTRLTVV.